This TCR beta chain is drawn from a study of shared clonotypes between healthy human individuals. The J segment lost 5 bases and the V segment lost 4 bases, leaving 5 bases of the junction unmatched. Germline V CDR1 and CDR2: SGHVS, FNYEAQ. CDR3 length: 14 residues. The repertoire was sequenced with immunoSEQ multiplex PCR; TCRdb's copy has only in-frame clones and lacks some. The sample has some 1.5 million clones, 95% to 99% seen once. The chain couples TRBV7-6 to TRBJ2-5, with 9 bases that match TRBD1. The sequenced material came from naive CD4+ T cells sorted from blood. The subset is: CD45RA+ positively selected. This receptor was taken from a man aged 30 to 45 in good health. The CDR3 loop reads CASSYNRGQETQYF. CDR3 bases: TGTGCCAGCAGCTACAACAGGGGGCAGGAGACCCAGTACTTC.